The 30 T cell receptor beta chains given below trace back to one sample, sequenced in a study of immune evolution from preneoplasia to lung adenocarcinoma. Clones were read by immunoSEQ multiplex PCR, and TCRdb kept only the in-frame ones, dropping some. The profile shows 20,000 to 25,000 clones, around three quarters of them singletons. Sequencing was carried out using FFPE invasive lung adenocarcinoma tissue. The receptor set was obtained from a person aged 55-75 years with lung adenocarcinoma.

This rearrangement joins TRBV4-1 to TRBJ1-2; TRBD1 matches 8 bases. This CDR3 region has 13 residues. Germline V gene sequence: CDR1 MGHRA, CDR2 YSYEKL. The trim removed 4 bases at V and 4 bases at J, leaving 2 bases unmatched. Here the CDR3 DNA reads TGCGCCAGCAGCCCAGGGGGCGCCTATGGCTACACCTTC. Protein product: CASSPGGAYGYTF.

The rearrangement joins TRBV5-5 to TRBJ1-2, with D possibly being TRBD1 (5 bases). This CDR3 is 14 amino acids long. Germline CDR1 reads SGHKS; CDR2 reads YYEKEE (reference sequence). The ends were cut back, 0 bases at V and 4 bases at J, with 10 bases in the middle. CDR3 DNA: TGTGCCAGCAGCTTGGGTCTTGGGACCTATGGCTACACCTTC. Translation: CASSLGLGTYGYTF.

This chain uses TRBV7-3 with TRBJ2-2; the D is unclear. V was trimmed by 3 bases and J by 1 base, leaving 6 bases between them. The CDR3 has 14 amino acids. Per germline, CDR1 SGHTA and CDR2 FQGTGA. The CDR3: CASSLSRNTGELFF. CDR3 sequence (DNA): TGTGCCAGCAGCTTGTCTAGGAACACCGGGGAGCTGTTTTTT.

The table lists this clone with a count of one. A much larger clone lies a single base off, so this may be a read error. Other DNA variants within this sample encode the same CDR3. The chain combines TRBV7-9 with TRBJ2-1; maybe TRBD2 (6 bases). The CDR3 runs 13 residues. Germline V CDR1 and CDR2: SEHNR, FQNEAQ (reference sequence). Trimming took off 5 bases at V and 5 bases at J, with 10 bases between the two ends. The CDR3 reads CASSRLEDNEQFF. The DNA for the CDR3 is TGTGCCAGCAGCCGACTAGAAGACAATGAGCAGTTCTTC.

This chain links TRBV19 with TRBJ2-3; D not certain. Trimming cost V 10 bases and J 6 bases, with 14 bases left between them. This CDR3 comprises 12 residues. CDR1 and CDR2 from the germline V gene are LNHDA and SQIVND (reference sequence). CDR3 protein: CATKDRRDTQYF. DNA for the CDR3: TGTGCCACCAAGGACCGTAGGGATACGCAGTATTTT.

The chain recombines TRBV4-2 with TRBJ2-1; TRBD2 might be the D (7 bases). Germline loops: CDR1 LGHNA, CDR2 YNFKEQ. The CDR3 has 16 residues. Trimming shortened V by 0 bases and J by 9 bases, and 18 bases separated the two germline ends. Here the CDR3 reads CASSQDRRGGGAEQFF. CDR3 DNA: TGTGCCAGCAGCCAAGATAGGAGGGGCGGGGGCGCTGAGCAGTTCTTC.

The chain uses TRBV5-4 and TRBJ2-7; 14 bases match TRBD2. The CDR3 runs to 13 residues. The trim removed 3 bases at V and 13 bases at J, leaving 6 bases unmatched. The V gene's germline CDR1 is SGHNT and CDR2 YYREEE (reference sequence). The CDR3 nucleotides read TGTGCCAGCAGCTCACCGACTAGCGGGAGGGTATACTTC. Amino acid sequence: CASSSPTSGRVYF.

The chain couples TRBV2 to TRBJ1-4, with TRBD1 matching 12 bases. CDR1 is SNHLY and CDR2 is FYNNEI in the germline V gene. Germline trimming cut 8 bases from V and 2 bases from J; bases unmatched to any gene: 0. The CDR3 spans 14 residues. The CDR3, as DNA: TGTGCCAGCGGGACAGGGGGCACTAATGAAAAACTGTTTTTT. Translated, it gives CASGTGGTNEKLFF.

This clone was seen a single time. The chain uses TRBV5-4 and TRBJ1-1, with a possible D match to TRBD1 (5 bases). This CDR3 is built from 13 residues. V lost 5 bases and J 2 bases, leaving 10 bases between the germline ends. CDR1 is SGHNT, CDR2 YYREEE, per germline (reference sequence). CDR3 amino acids: CASSHTGNTEAFF. The CDR3 DNA reads as TGTGCCAGCAGTCATACAGGAAACACTGAAGCTTTCTTT.

V and J are TRBV18 and TRBJ2-2; possible D gene TRBD2, 5 bases. The germline gives CDR1 KGHSH, CDR2 LQKENI. The CDR3 sequence is 15 residues long. V was clipped by 2 bases and J by 2 bases, with 9 bases between them. The CDR3 region is CASSPASSNTGELFF. CDR3 nucleotide sequence: TGTGCCAGCTCACCAGCGTCTAGCAACACCGGGGAGCTGTTTTTT. Full variable domain (missing parts from reference TRBV18 and TRBJ2-2): NAGVMQNPRHLVRRRGQEARLRCSPMKGHSHVYWYRQLPEEGLKFMVYLQKENIIDESGMPKERFSAEFPKEGPSILRIQQVVRGDSAAYFCASSPASSNTGELFFGEGSRLTVL.

This chain links TRBV10-1 with TRBJ1-5, with 7 bases that match TRBD1. The CDR3 covers 20 residues. Germline V lookup: CDR1 WNHNN, CDR2 SYGVQD (reference sequence). V lost 7 bases, J lost 3 bases, and 24 bases stayed unmatched. The CDR3 DNA sequence: TGCGCCAGCAAACCAGACGGACAGGATTCGATGCGCCCCTACAATCAGCCCCAGCATTTT. Protein product: CASKPDGQDSMRPYNQPQHF.

The CDR3 loop reads CASSQVRGSSYNEQFF. CDR3 in DNA: TGCGCCAGCAGCCAAGTGCGGGGGAGCTCCTACAATGAGCAGTTCTTC. The V call is TRBV4-1, the J call TRBJ2-1, with 7 bases fitting TRBD2. CDR1 is MGHRA, CDR2 YSYEKL, per germline. The CDR3 consists of 16 residues. The trim removed 1 base at V and 0 bases at J, leaving 3 bases unmatched.

In this sample, this clone is large. The chain couples TRBV4-1 to TRBJ2-7; D is possibly TRBD1 (6 bases). The V end was cut by 2 bases, the J end by 4 bases, with 18 bases between. The germline V gene has CDR1 MGHRA and CDR2 YSYEKL. This CDR3 comprises 16 residues. Here the CDR3 DNA reads TGCGCCAGCAGCCAACCAGGGGCCCTGGGCTCGTACGAGCAGTACTTC. Its translation is CASSQPGALGSYEQYF.

The chain is built from TRBV9 and TRBJ2-3; the D is unclear. V lost 4 bases and J lost 1, with 13 bases in between. Germline-derived CDR1 and CDR2 are SGDLS and YYNGEE. This CDR3 has 15 amino acids. The CDR3 sequence: CASSTDGFGTDTQYF. In DNA, the CDR3 is TGTGCCAGCAGCACAGACGGATTTGGCACAGATACGCAGTATTTT.

The chain has TRBV27 and TRBJ2-1; 11 bases line up with TRBD2. J was trimmed by 4 bases and V by 4 bases; bases with no gene match: 12. CDR1 MNHEY and CDR2 SMNVEV come from the germline V gene (reference sequence). The CDR3 sequence is 18 residues long. Here the CDR3 DNA reads TGTGCCAGCAGTTCCCTCCGTCCTAGCGGGAGGACTTACAATGAGCAGTTCTTC. Residues: CASSSLRPSGRTYNEQFF.

The V gene is TRBV5-5, the J gene TRBJ2-3; D gene ambiguous. The V end was cut by 4 bases, the J end by 4 bases, with 16 bases between. CDR1 is SGHKS and CDR2 is YYEKEE in the germline V gene (reference sequence). The CDR3 covers 15 residues. The CDR3 DNA follows: TGTGCCAGCAGCCAGTACTACCTGAAGGCAGATACGCAGTATTTT. Its protein product is CASSQYYLKADTQYF.

Concerning this clone itself: Other DNA sequences in this sample translate to the same CDR3. V usage is TRBV18 and J usage is TRBJ2-2; no definite D call. CDR1 is KGHSH, CDR2 LQKENI, per germline. Trimming left V 2 bases short and J 0 bases short, with 7 bases between. The CDR3 contains 15 residues. CDR3 bases: TGTGCCAGCTCACCAGCTGTATCGAACACCGGGGAGCTGTTTTTT. Its translation: CASSPAVSNTGELFF. Supplemented by reference TRBV18 and TRBJ2-2, the full variable domain reads NAGVMQNPRHLVRRRGQEARLRCSPMKGHSHVYWYRQLPEEGLKFMVYLQKENIIDESGMPKERFSAEFPKEGPSILRIQQVVRGDSAAYFCASSPAVSNTGELFFGEGSRLTVL.

The table lists this clone with a few counts. Written as DNA, the CDR3 is TGTGCCAGCTCAAGGGGACAACCCGGGAGCACTGAAGCTTTCTTT. It specifies CASSRGQPGSTEAFF. This chain links TRBV18 with TRBJ1-1; perhaps TRBD1 as D (6 bases). The CDR3 loop spans 15 amino acids. CDR1 KGHSH and CDR2 LQKENI come from the germline V gene. V lost 5 bases, J lost 4 bases, and 17 bases lay in between.

V and J are TRBV30 and TRBJ1-2, with 10 bases fitting TRBD1. Per germline, CDR1 GTSNPN and CDR2 SVGIG (reference sequence). The CDR3 is 14 amino acids. The J segment lost 6 bases and the V segment lost 1 base, leaving 5 bases of the junction unmatched. The CDR3 DNA reads TGTGCCTGGAGTGCCTCCGGGACAGGGGATGGCTACACCTTC. Protein: CAWSASGTGDGYTF.

This clone came up once. The V call is TRBV5-1, the J call TRBJ2-7; possible D gene TRBD1, 6 bases. The germline V gene encodes CDR1 SGHRS and CDR2 YFSETQ. The CDR3 covers 14 residues. The V gene lost 4 bases and the J gene lost 2 bases, with 13 bases spanning the gap. The CDR3 reads CASSPSRGTYEQYF. The CDR3 DNA reads TGCGCCAGCAGCCCCTCAAGGGGGACCTACGAGCAGTACTTC.

This chain connects TRBV9 to TRBJ2-5; D possibly corresponds to TRBD1 (5 bases). V lost 0 bases and J lost 1, with 13 bases in between. The length of the CDR3 is 16 residues. Germline V gives CDR1 SGDLS, CDR2 YYNGEE. CDR3 DNA sequence: TGTGCCAGCAGCGTAGGTGGCAGGGCAATCCAAGAGACCCAGTACTTC. This gives the protein CASSVGGRAIQETQYF.

The gene calls are TRBV2 and TRBJ2-7, with TRBD2 matching over 7 bases. Germline V CDR1 and CDR2: SNHLY, FYNNEI. Germline trimming cut 4 bases from V and 3 bases from J; bases unmatched to any gene: 9. CDR3 size: 15 residues. The CDR3 is CASSVTEAGVYEQYF. CDR3 in DNA: TGTGCCAGCAGTGTCACGGAGGCGGGGGTCTACGAGCAGTACTTC.

In this sample, this clone turned up a few times. V and J are TRBV7-9 and TRBJ1-2; D is uncertain. The CDR3 runs to 12 residues. V gave up 2 bases and J gave up 8 bases, with 9 bases separating them. Germline CDR1 is SEHNR and CDR2 is FQNEAQ (reference sequence). The DNA of the CDR3 is TGTGCCAGCAGCTTAATTTCGGGAGGCTACACCTTC. Its translation is CASSLISGGYTF.

The chain links TRBV7-2 to TRBJ2-1, with D possibly matching TRBD1 (6 bases). V dropped 5 bases and J dropped 10 bases, with 18 bases sitting between them. CDR1 and CDR2 from the germline V gene are SGHTA and FQGNSA. This CDR3 comprises 14 residues. In DNA, the CDR3 is TGTGCCAGCAGCCCCACAGCCCCCAGGGGAGAGCAGTTCTTC. As protein: CASSPTAPRGEQFF.

The CDR3 DNA follows: TGTGCCAGCAGTCGGACAGGGGTCGATGGCTACACCTTC. It translates to CASSRTGVDGYTF. The chain joins TRBV28 to TRBJ1-2; 9 bases align to TRBD1. Germline CDR1 and CDR2: MDHEN and SYDVKM. This CDR3 has 13 residues. J was trimmed by 6 bases and V by 5 bases; bases with no gene match: 4.

A few counts support this clone. The chain combines TRBV7-9 with TRBJ1-1; 7 nucleotides match TRBD1. Germline V gene data show CDR1 as SEHNR and CDR2 as FQNEAQ (reference sequence). J was trimmed by 5 bases and V by 7 bases; bases with no gene match: 7. This CDR3 contains 13 residues. CDR3 amino acids: CASTSGGRTEAFF. Written as DNA, the CDR3 is TGTGCCAGCACATCAGGGGGTAGGACTGAAGCTTTCTTT. Drawing the rest from reference TRBV7-9 and TRBJ1-1, the complete variable domain is DTGVSQNPRHKITKRGQNVTFRCDPISEHNRLYWYRQTLGQGPEFLTYFQNEAQLEKSRLLSDRFSAERPKGSFSTLEIQRTEQGDSAMYLCASTSGGRTEAFFGQGTRLTVV.

The chain links TRBV11-2 to TRBJ2-2; no definite D call. The germline V gene has CDR1 SGHAT and CDR2 FQNNGV. V lost 5 bases and J 6 bases, leaving 10 bases between the germline ends. This CDR3 contains 13 residues. The CDR3 DNA sequence: TGTGCCAGCAGCGCTCGTCAGGCCGGGGAGCTGTTTTTT. Translating gives CASSARQAGELFF. Combining the CDR3 with reference TRBV11-2 and TRBJ2-2 gives the whole variable domain EAGVAQSPRYKIIEKRQSVAFWCNPISGHATLYWYQQILGQGPKLLIQFQNNGVVDDSQLPKDRFSAERLKGVDSTLKIQPAKLEDSAVYLCASSARQAGELFFGEGSRLTVL.

With regard to this clone: Distinct nucleotide sequences in the sample also encode this CDR3. The J gene is TRBJ1-5, the V gene TRBV2, with D hard to call. Germline V CDR1 and CDR2: SNHLY, FYNNEI. There are 13 residues in the CDR3. V was pared by 8 bases and J by 0 bases, with 8 bases between. The DNA of the CDR3 is TGTGCCAGCTCGAGAGATAGCAATCAGCCCCAGCATTTT. Translation gives CASSRDSNQPQHF.

This chain connects TRBV14 to TRBJ1-4; tentative D call: TRBD1 (6 bases). V lost 1 base and J 8 bases, leaving 14 bases between the germline ends. CDR3 length: 15 residues. Germline V lookup: CDR1 SGHDN, CDR2 FVKESK. The CDR3 region is CASSQGYGGREKLFF. The CDR3, as DNA: TGTGCCAGCAGCCAAGGGTACGGGGGCAGAGAAAAACTGTTTTTT.

This chain links TRBV6-5 with TRBJ2-2; D remains ambiguous. The CDR3 has 12 amino acids. Germline V gene sequence: CDR1 MNHEY, CDR2 SVGAGI. V was pared by 6 bases and J by 3 bases, with 5 bases between. The CDR3: CASREYTGELFF. The CDR3, as DNA: TGTGCCAGCAGGGAATACACCGGGGAGCTGTTTTTT.